This T cell receptor beta chain was identified during a study of tissue T cells after allogeneic stem cell transplantation. Whole-study results and caveats: Blood and spleen captured only part of the tissue TCR repertoire.

Remarks on this clone: Its antigen remains unidentified. Genes and germline are mouse.

The sample's time point: mouse harvest day 14 after allogeneic transplant. Each mouse received 10^7 T-cell-depleted marrow cells plus 10^6 splenic CD5+ T cells by tail vein. B6 (H2b) cells into BALB/c (H2d) mice; tissues taken at day 7 or 14. The protocol was immunoSEQ multiplex PCR, while the TCRdb copy is restricted to in-frame clones and leaves out a portion. The sample contains around 3,800 clones, 47% of which appear only once. The sample comprised gut tissue. The source of this sequence is a female BALB/c mouse given C57BL/6 T cells with graft-versus-host disease after an allogeneic hematopoietic cell transplant.

The CDR3 loop is CASSLGRGGTEVFF. The CDR3 DNA, read in part, is TGTGCCAGCAGTCTGGGCAGGGGAGGCACAGAAGTCTTC. The chain joins TRBV26 to TRBJ1-1; perhaps TRBD1 as D (6 bases). The CDR3 end lies 1 residue beyond the end of the read and is filled in from the germline J gene. Trimming took off 2 bases at V and 4 bases at J, with 11 bases between the two ends. CDR1 is KGHPV, CDR2 FQNQEV, per germline (reference sequence). The CDR3 runs to 14 residues.